This T cell receptor (beta chain) was recorded in a study of cytomegalovirus exposure and HLA in healthy donors. There are 14 residues in the CDR3. CDR1 and CDR2 (germline): LGHNT, FRNRAP. Amplification used 60 Vbeta primers and 13 Jbeta primers. The table came from immunoSEQ multiplex PCR; TCRdb's copy has only in-frame clones and leaves some out. Of 55,000 to 80,000 clones listed, approximately 83% are singletons. Sequencing input: PBMCs. The source is a female donor in good health and CMV-seronegative. This sequence joins TRBV12-5 and TRBJ2-5; no clear D gene. The DNA end lines up better with TRBJ2-7; the J call may be wrong. The CDR3 reads CASGLEIPSYEQYF. The CDR3, as DNA: TGTGCTAGTGGTTTGGAGATCCCCTCCTACGAGCAGTACTTC.